Shown below are 11 T cell receptor beta chains from a single sample sequenced in a study of Graves' ophthalmopathy and Graves' hyperthyroidism. As the template, RNA transcripts were used to amplify TCR beta CDR3 regions. Second-round multiplex PCR came after a first-round RT-PCR that employed HTBI primers. TCRdb reprocessed the multiplex PCR reads via MiXCR and lists one record per CDR3 protein. This table has a few hundred thousand distinct CDR3 sequences, roughly 21% appearing once. The sequencing sample was made of peripheral blood. All receptors come from a woman aged 50 to 60 with Graves' ophthalmopathy.

This clonotype was recorded at least ten times. The rearrangement joins TRBV6-5 to TRBJ2-7; TRBD1 or TRBD2 may be the D gene (6 bases each). CDR1 is MNHEY, CDR2 SVGAGI, per germline. The CDR3 is 14 residues long. The V end was cut by 6 bases, the J end by 7 bases, with 19 bases between. Here the CDR3 reads CASSTTPGAWEQYF. CDR3 nucleotide sequence: TGTGCCAGCAGCACTACCCCGGGGGCGTGGGAGCAGTACTTC.

The rearrangement joins TRBV9 to TRBJ2-7, with TRBD1 identical over 7 bases. The CDR3 spans 14 residues. V trimming: 0 bases; J trimming: 2 bases; junction bases outside the gene matches: 2. The germline CDR1 and CDR2 sequences are SGDLS and YYNGEE. CDR3 DNA sequence: TGTGCCAGCAGCGTAGGGGGGACAGCCTACGAGCAGTACTTC. The encoded protein is CASSVGGTAYEQYF.

This clonotype showed up many times. J is TRBJ1-2 and V is TRBV5-1; D unclear. Trimming stripped 0 bases from V and 6 bases from J, with 12 bases between. The CDR3 loop spans 14 amino acids. Germline CDR1 is SGHRS and CDR2 is YFSETQ. The CDR3 DNA sequence: TGCGCCAGCAGCTTGGATACCGGGTCAAATGGCTACACCTTC. Amino acid sequence: CASSLDTGSNGYTF.

The sample holds many counts of this clonotype. The chain has TRBV19 and TRBJ2-5, with D unclear. Germline V gene lookup returns CDR1 LNHDA and CDR2 SQIVND (reference sequence). V was clipped by 5 bases and J by 1 base, with 8 bases between them. This CDR3 is 13 amino acids long. CDR3 bases: TGTGCCAGTAGTGGTCGGATCCAAGAGACCCAGTACTTC. The encoded protein is CASSGRIQETQYF.

This clonotype was recorded many times. The chain links TRBV19 to TRBJ1-1; tentative D call: TRBD1 (6 bases). The CDR3 contains 11 residues. V was trimmed by 7 bases and J by 9 bases, leaving 12 bases between them. Germline values: CDR1 LNHDA, CDR2 SQIVND (reference sequence). The CDR3 here is CASNLDSKAFF. The CDR3 DNA reads as TGTGCCAGTAATTTGGACAGTAAAGCTTTCTTT.

The chain combines TRBV9 with TRBJ1-1; D is possibly TRBD1 (5 bases). Trimming cost V 5 bases and J 4 bases, with 21 bases left between them. The CDR3 totals 16 residues. The germline V gene encodes CDR1 SGDLS and CDR2 YYNGEE. The CDR3 here is CASSPGGGWDGTEAFF. The CDR3 region has the DNA TGTGCCAGCAGTCCCGGGGGAGGGTGGGATGGCACTGAAGCTTTCTTT.

The rearrangement joins TRBV3-1 to TRBJ1-1; 8 bases map to TRBD1. The CDR3 loop spans 15 amino acids. Germline V gene sequence: CDR1 LGHDT, CDR2 YNNKEL (reference sequence). V gave up 4 bases and J gave up 4 bases; unmatched junction bases: 8. CDR3 protein: CASSLRTGWTTEAFF. CDR3 bases: TGTGCCAGCAGCCTTCGGACAGGGTGGACCACTGAAGCTTTCTTT.

The gene calls are TRBV9 and TRBJ2-7; no clear D. V dropped 3 bases and J dropped 0 bases, with 4 bases sitting between them. The CDR3 totals 12 residues. The germline V gene has CDR1 SGDLS and CDR2 YYNGEE. CDR3 DNA sequence: TGTGCCAGCAGCGACAGCTCCTACGAGCAGTACGTC. Translation: CASSDSSYEQYV.

This chain connects TRBV27 to TRBJ1-2, with 8 bases aligning to TRBD1. Trimming removed 0 bases from V and 2 bases from J; junction bases left unmatched: 8. The CDR3 sequence is 17 residues long. The germline V gene encodes CDR1 MNHEY and CDR2 SMNVEV (reference sequence). This chain's CDR3 is CASSLSFGTGVNYGYTF. The CDR3 DNA is TGTGCCAGCAGTTTATCTTTCGGGACAGGCGTCAACTATGGCTACACCTTC.

This clonotype was seen at least ten times. The rearrangement uses TRBV6-1 and TRBJ2-7; a weak D match, TRBD2 (6 bases). The CDR3 extends over 12 amino acids. Looked up from germline, CDR1 is MNHNS and CDR2 is SASEGT. Deletions cut 7 bases from V and 6 bases from J, with 13 bases between. Written as DNA, the CDR3 is TGTGCCAGCATGAGGGACTTGGGCGAGCAGTACTTC. It encodes CASMRDLGEQYF.

This clonotype was detected ten times or more. The V gene is TRBV6-6, the J gene TRBJ2-4; 9 bases are shared with TRBD2. The CDR3 loop spans 16 amino acids. V shed 6 bases, J shed 0 bases, and the junction held 6 bases outside the gene matches. The germline V gene has CDR1 MNHNY and CDR2 SVGAGI (reference sequence). The DNA of the CDR3 is TGTGCCAGCAGGGCTAGCGGGAAACTAGCCAAAAACATTCAGTACTTC. This sequence encodes CASRASGKLAKNIQYF.